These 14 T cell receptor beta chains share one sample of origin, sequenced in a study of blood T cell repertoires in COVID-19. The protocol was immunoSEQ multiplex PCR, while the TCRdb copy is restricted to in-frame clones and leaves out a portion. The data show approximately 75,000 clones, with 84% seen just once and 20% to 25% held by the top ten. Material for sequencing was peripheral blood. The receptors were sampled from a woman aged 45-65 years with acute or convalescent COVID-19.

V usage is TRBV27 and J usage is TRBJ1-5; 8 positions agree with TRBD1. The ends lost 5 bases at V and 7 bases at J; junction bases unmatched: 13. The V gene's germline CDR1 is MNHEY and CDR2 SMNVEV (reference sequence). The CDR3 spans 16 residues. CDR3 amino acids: CASSPTPDRAGQPQHF. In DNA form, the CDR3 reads TGTGCCAGCAGTCCAACCCCGGACAGGGCAGGGCAGCCCCAGCATTTT.

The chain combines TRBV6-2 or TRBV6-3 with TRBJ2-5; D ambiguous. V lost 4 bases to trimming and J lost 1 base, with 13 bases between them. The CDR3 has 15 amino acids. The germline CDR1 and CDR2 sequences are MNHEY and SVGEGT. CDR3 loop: CASSFAGPTQETQYF. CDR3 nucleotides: TGTGCCAGCAGTTTTGCTGGGCCGACCCAAGAGACCCAGTACTTC.

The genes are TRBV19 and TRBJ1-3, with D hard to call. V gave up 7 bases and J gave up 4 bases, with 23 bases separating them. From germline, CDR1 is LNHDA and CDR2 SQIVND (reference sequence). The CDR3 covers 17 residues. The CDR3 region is CASTLTAGHAPGNTIYF. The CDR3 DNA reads TGTGCCAGTACCCTAACGGCGGGCCACGCGCCAGGAAACACCATATATTTT.

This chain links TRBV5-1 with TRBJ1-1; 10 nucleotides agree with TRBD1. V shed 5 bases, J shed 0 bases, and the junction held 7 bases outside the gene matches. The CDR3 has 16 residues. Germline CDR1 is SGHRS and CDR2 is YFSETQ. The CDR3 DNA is TGCGCCAGCAGGGAAGACAGGGGGCATTTGAACACTGAAGCTTTCTTT. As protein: CASREDRGHLNTEAFF.

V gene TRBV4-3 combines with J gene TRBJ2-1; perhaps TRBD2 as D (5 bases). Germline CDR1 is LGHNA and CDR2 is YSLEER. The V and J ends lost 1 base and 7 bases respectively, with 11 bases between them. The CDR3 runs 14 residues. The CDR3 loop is CASSQGASRNEQFF. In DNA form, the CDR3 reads TGCGCCAGCAGCCAAGGCGCTAGCAGGAATGAGCAGTTCTTC.

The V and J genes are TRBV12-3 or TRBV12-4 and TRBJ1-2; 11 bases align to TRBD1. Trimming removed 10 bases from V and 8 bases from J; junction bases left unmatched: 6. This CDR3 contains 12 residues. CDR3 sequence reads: CATGQGAGGYTF. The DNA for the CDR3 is TGTGCCACCGGACAGGGGGCGGGGGGCTACACCTTC.

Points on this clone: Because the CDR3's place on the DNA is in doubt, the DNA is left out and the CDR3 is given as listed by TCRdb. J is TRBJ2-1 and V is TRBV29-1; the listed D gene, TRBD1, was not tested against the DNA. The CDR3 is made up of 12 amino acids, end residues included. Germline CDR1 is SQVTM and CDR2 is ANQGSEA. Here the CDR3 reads CSVGSGAVGGFF.

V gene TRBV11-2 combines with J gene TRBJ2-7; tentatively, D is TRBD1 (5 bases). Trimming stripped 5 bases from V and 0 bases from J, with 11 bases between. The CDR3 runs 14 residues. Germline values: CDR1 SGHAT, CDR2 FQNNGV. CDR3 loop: CASSPGQLSYEQYF. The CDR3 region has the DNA TGTGCCAGCAGCCCAGGGCAACTCTCCTACGAGCAGTACTTC.

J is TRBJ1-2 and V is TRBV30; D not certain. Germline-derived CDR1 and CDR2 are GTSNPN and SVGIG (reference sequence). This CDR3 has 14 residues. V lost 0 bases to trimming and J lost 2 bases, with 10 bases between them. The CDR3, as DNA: TGTGCCTGGAGTGTACGGACGGGGAACTATGGCTACACCTTC. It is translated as CAWSVRTGNYGYTF. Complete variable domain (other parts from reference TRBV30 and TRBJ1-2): SQTIHQWPATLVQPVGSPLSLECTVEGTSNPNLYWYRQAAGRGLQLLFYSVGIGQISSEVPQNLSASRPQDRQFILSSKKLLLSDSGFYLCAWSVRTGNYGYTFGSGTRLTVV.

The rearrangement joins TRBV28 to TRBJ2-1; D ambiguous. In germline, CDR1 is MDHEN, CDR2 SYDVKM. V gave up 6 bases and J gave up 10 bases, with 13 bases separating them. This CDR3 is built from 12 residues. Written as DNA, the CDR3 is TGTGCCAGCAGGCCGACTCAGAGGGAGCAGTTCTTC. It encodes CASRPTQREQFF.

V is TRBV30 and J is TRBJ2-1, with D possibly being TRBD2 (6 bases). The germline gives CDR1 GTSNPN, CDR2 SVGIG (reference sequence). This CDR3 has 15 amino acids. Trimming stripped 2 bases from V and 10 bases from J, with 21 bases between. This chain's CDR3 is CAWSMWRGPLWEQFF. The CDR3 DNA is TGTGCCTGGAGTATGTGGAGGGGTCCCCTGTGGGAGCAGTTCTTC.

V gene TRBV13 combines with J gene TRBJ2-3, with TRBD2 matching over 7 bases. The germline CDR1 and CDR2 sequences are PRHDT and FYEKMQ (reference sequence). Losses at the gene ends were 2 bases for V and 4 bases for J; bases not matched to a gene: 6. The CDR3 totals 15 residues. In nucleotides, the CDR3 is TGTGCCAGCAGCTTAAACGGGGGGATGGCAGATACGCAGTATTTT. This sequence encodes CASSLNGGMADTQYF.

CDR3 nucleotides: TGTGCCAGCTCTCTCAGGTTGGGAGCCCAAGAGACCCAGTACTTC. Translated, it gives CASSLRLGAQETQYF. The chain is built from TRBV18 and TRBJ2-5; the D gene is possibly TRBD2 (5 bases). V lost 6 bases and J lost 1, with 15 bases in between. This CDR3 region has 15 residues. CDR1 and CDR2 (germline): KGHSH, LQKENI.

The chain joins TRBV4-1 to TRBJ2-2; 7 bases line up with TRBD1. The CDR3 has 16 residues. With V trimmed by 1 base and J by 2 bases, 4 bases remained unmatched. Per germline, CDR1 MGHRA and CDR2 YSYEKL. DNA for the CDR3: TGCGCCAGCAGCCAAGCGGCAGGGGGTAACACCGGGGAGCTGTTTTTT. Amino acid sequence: CASSQAAGGNTGELFF.